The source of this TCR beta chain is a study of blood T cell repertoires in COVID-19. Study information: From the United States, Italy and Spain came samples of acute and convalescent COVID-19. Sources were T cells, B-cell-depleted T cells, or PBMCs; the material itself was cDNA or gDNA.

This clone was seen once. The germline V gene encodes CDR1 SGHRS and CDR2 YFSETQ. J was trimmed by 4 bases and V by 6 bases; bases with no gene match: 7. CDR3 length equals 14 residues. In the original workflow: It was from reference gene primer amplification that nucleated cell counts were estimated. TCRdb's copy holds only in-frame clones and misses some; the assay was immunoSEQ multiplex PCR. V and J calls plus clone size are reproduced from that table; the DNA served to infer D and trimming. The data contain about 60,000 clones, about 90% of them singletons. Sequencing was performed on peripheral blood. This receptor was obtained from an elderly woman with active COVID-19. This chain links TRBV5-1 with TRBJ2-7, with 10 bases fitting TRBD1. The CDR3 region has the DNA TGCGCCAGCAATCCGGGACAGGGGCTTTACGAGCAGTACTTC. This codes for CASNPGQGLYEQYF.